This T cell receptor (beta chain) was sequenced in a study of shared clonotypes between healthy human individuals. Source study methods: Filtering was not the same, since immunoSEQ gave junction-only sequences without quality scores. Generated by immunoSEQ multiplex PCR, the TCRdb table keeps only in-frame clones and is missing some. Clone size and the V and J calls come from that table; the DNA yielded D and trimming. The sample contains 450,000 to 650,000 clones, roughly four fifths of which appear only once. The CDR3 loop spans 14 amino acids. Trimming took off 1 base at V and 1 base at J, with 8 bases between the two ends. CDR1 is PRHDT, CDR2 FYEKMQ, per germline (reference sequence).

The genes are TRBV13 and TRBJ2-7; no firm D call. This clonotype originated in a woman aged 40 to 50 in good health. Some clones in this sample may be carry-over from other donors' samples. Specimen: PBMCs. The CDR3 reads CASSLDGRSYEQYF. The CDR3 region has the DNA TGTGCCAGCAGCTTAGACGGCAGGTCCTACGAGCAGTACTTC.